This TCR beta chain was sequenced during a study of T cells in Graves' hyperthyroidism and ophthalmopathy. Study summary: Prior to any treatment, at the point of initial diagnosis, peripheral blood was collected.

Findings and limits, study-wide: Most thyroid clonotypes expanded above 0.001 were also detected in blood. A model of 13 V-J pairs discriminated ophthalmopathy from stable hyperthyroidism.

Researchers amplified the TCR beta CDR3 regions from RNA transcripts. The study used the HTBI primer set for a first-round RT-PCR of the TCR CDR3. TCRdb fed the multiplex PCR reads into MiXCR, producing one record per CDR3 protein. This table holds under 350,000 distinct CDR3 sequences, roughly an eighth found once. This CDR3 is 14 amino acids long. V shed 5 bases, J shed 6 bases, and the junction held 5 bases outside the gene matches. From germline, CDR1 is SNHLY and CDR2 FYNNEI. Comments on this clonotype: Its matching antigen is unknown.

When ophthalmopathy did not progress within 18 months, Graves' hyperthyroidism was considered stable. Sequencing was done on a sample of blood. The clonotype originates from a middle-aged woman with Graves' hyperthyroidism. The rearrangement joins TRBV2 to TRBJ2-2; TRBD1 matches 8 bases. The CDR3 DNA follows: TGTGCCAGCAGTAGGACAGGGTGGTCCGGGGAGCTGTTTTTT. Its protein product is CASSRTGWSGELFF.